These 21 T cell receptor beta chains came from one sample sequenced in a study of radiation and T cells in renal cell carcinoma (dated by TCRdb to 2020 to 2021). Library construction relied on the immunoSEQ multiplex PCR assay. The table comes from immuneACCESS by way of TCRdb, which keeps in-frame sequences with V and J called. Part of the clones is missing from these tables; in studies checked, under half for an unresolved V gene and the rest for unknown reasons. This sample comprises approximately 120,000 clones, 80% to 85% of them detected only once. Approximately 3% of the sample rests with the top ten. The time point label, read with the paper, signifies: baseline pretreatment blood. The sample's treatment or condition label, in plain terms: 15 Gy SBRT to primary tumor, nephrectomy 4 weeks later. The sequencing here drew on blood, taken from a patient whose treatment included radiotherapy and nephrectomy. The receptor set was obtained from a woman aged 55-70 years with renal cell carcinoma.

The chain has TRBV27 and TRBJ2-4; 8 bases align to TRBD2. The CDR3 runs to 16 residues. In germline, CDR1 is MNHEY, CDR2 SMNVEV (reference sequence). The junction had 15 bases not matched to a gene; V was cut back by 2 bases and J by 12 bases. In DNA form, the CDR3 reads TGTGCCAGCAGTTTAGATTCGCCTCCGGGACTAGTAAATCAGTACTTC. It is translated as CASSLDSPPGLVNQYF.

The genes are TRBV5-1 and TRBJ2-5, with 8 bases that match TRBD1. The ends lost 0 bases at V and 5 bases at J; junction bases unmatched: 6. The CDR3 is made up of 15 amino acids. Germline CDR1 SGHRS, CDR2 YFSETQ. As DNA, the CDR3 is TGCGCCAGCAGCTTGGGGACAGGGAGTTCGGAGACCCAGTACTTC. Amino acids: CASSLGTGSSETQYF.

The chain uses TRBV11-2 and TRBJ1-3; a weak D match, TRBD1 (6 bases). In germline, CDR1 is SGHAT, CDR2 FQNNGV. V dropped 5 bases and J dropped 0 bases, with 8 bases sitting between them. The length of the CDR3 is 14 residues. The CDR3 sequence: CASSRTVSGNTIYF. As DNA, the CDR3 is TGTGCCAGCAGCCGGACAGTCTCTGGAAACACCATATATTTT.

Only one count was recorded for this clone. Here the CDR3 DNA reads TGTGCCAGCGTTCTCCGGGGGGCCTACAATGAGCAGTTCTTC. This translates into CASVLRGAYNEQFF. V usage is TRBV2 and J usage is TRBJ2-1; 7 positions agree with TRBD2. CDR1 and CDR2 (germline): SNHLY, FYNNEI. The CDR3 is 14 residues long. Trimming at V came to 8 bases and at J to 2 bases, leaving 6 bases not matched to a gene.

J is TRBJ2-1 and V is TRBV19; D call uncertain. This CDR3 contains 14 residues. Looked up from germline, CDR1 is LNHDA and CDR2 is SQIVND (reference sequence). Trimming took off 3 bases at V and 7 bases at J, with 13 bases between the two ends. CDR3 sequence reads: CASSMELTGNEQFF. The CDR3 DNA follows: TGTGCCAGTAGTATGGAATTAACCGGTAATGAGCAGTTCTTC.

CDR3 nucleotides: TGTGCCAGCAGCCCGGGACAGGGGGCCATTCCCTTTATGAACACTGAAGCTTTCTTT. Amino acids: CASSPGQGAIPFMNTEAFF. The rearrangement links TRBV9 to TRBJ1-1, with 12 bases lining up with TRBD1. The CDR3 contains 19 residues. Germline CDR1 and CDR2: SGDLS and YYNGEE. With V trimmed by 4 bases and J by 0 bases, 13 bases remained unmatched.

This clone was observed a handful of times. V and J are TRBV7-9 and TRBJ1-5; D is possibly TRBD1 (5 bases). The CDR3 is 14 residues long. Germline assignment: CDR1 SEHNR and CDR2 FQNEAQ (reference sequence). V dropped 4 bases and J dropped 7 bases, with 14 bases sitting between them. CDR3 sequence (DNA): TGTGCCAGCAGCTGGGGCCCCGACAAGCAGCCCCAGCATTTT. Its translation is CASSWGPDKQPQHF.

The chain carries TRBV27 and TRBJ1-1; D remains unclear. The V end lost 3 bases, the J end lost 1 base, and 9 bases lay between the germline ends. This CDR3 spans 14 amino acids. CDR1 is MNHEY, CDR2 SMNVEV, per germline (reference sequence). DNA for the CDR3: TGTGCCAGCAGTTTGCAAGGAGAGAACACTGAAGCTTTCTTT. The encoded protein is CASSLQGENTEAFF.

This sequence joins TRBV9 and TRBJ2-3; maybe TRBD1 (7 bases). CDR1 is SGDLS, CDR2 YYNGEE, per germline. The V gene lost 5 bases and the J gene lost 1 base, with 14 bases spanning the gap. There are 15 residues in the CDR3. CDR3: CASSSRGTGTDTQYF. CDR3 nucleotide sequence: TGTGCCAGCAGTTCCCGGGGGACAGGCACAGATACGCAGTATTTT. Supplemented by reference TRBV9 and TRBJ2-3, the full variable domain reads DSGVTQTPKHLITATGQRVTLRCSPRSGDLSVYWYQQSLDQGLQFLIQYYNGEERAKGNILERFSAQQFPDLHSELNLSSLELGDSALYFCASSSRGTGTDTQYFGPGTRLTVL.

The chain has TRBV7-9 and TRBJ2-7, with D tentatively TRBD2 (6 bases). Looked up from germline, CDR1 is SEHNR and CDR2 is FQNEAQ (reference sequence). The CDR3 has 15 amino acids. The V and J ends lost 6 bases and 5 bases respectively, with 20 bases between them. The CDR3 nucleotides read TGTGCCAGCAGTCCTTATGGGACTGGCTATAACGAGCAGTACTTC. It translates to CASSPYGTGYNEQYF. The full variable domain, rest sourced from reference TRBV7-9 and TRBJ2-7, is DTGVSQNPRHKITKRGQNVTFRCDPISEHNRLYWYRQTLGQGPEFLTYFQNEAQLEKSRLLSDRFSAERPKGSFSTLEIQRTEQGDSAMYLCASSPYGTGYNEQYFGPGTRLTVT.

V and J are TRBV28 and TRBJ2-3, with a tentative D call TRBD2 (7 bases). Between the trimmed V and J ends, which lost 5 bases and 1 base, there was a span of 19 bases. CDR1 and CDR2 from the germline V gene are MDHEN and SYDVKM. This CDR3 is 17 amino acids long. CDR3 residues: CASSKDRLGGGTDTQYF. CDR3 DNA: TGTGCCAGCAGTAAAGACCGTCTAGGGGGGGGCACAGATACGCAGTATTTT.

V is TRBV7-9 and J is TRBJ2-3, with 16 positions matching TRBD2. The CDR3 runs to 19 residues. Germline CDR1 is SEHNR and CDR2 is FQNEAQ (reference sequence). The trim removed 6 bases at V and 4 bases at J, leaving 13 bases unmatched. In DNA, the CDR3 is TGTGCCAGCAGTGCGAGGATCGGGACTAGCGGGGGGGCAGCAGATACGCAGTATTTT. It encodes CASSARIGTSGGAADTQYF.

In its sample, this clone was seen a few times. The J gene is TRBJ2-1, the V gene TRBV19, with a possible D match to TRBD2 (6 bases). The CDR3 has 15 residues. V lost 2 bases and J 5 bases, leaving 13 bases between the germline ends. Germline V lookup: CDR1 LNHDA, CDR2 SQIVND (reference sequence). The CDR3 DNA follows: TGTGCCAGTAGTATAAAGGCGGGGCACAACAATGAGCAGTTCTTC. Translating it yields CASSIKAGHNNEQFF.

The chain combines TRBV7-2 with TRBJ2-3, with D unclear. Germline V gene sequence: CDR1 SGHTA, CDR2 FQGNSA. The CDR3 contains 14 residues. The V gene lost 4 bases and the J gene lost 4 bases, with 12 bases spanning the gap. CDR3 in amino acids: CASSSHLQADTQYF. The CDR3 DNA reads TGTGCCAGCAGCTCCCACTTACAAGCAGATACGCAGTATTTT.

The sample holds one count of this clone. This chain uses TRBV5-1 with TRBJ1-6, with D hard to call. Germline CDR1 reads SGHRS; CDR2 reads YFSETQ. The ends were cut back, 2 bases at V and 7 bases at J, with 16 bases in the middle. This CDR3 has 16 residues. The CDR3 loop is CASSLAGVTGNSPLHF. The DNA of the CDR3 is TGCGCCAGCAGCTTAGCCGGGGTAACTGGCAATTCACCCCTCCACTTT.

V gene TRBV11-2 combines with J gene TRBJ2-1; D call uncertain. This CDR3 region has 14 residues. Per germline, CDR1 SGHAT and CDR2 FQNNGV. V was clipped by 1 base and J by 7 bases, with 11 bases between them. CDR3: CASSLGNSRNEQFF. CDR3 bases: TGTGCCAGCAGCTTAGGTAATAGCCGGAATGAGCAGTTCTTC.

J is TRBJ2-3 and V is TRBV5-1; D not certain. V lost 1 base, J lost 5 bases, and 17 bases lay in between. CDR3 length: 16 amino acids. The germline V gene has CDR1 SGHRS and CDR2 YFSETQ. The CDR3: CASSLFADPSGDTQYF. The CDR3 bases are TGCGCCAGCAGCTTGTTTGCAGACCCCTCGGGAGATACGCAGTATTTT.

CDR3 loop: CASSVGTTQETQYF. CDR3 DNA: TGTGCCAGCAGCGTAGGTACTACCCAAGAGACCCAGTACTTC. The V call is TRBV9, the J call TRBJ2-5; D gene unclear. V shed 0 bases and J shed 1 base, with 7 bases lying between them. The CDR3 has 14 amino acids. Germline values: CDR1 SGDLS, CDR2 YYNGEE. The full variable domain, with the rest looked up from reference TRBV9 and TRBJ2-5, is DSGVTQTPKHLITATGQRVTLRCSPRSGDLSVYWYQQSLDQGLQFLIQYYNGEERAKGNILERFSAQQFPDLHSELNLSSLELGDSALYFCASSVGTTQETQYFGPGTRLLVL.

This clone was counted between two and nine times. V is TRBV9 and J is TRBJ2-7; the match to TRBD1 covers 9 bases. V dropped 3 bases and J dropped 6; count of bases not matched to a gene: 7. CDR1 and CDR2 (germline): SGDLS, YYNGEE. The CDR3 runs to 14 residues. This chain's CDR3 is CASSGTGDTGEQYF. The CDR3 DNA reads TGTGCCAGCAGCGGGACAGGGGATACGGGCGAGCAGTACTTC.

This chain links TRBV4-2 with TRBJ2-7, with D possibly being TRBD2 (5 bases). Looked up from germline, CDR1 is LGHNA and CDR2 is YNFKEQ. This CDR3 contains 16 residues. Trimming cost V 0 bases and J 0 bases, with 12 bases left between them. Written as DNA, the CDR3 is TGTGCCAGCAGCCAAGAAGCGGAGAGACCCTCCTACGAGCAGTACTTC. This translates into CASSQEAERPSYEQYF.

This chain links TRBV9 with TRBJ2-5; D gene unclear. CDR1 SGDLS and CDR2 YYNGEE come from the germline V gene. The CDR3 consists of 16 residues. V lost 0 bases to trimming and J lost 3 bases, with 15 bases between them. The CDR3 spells CASSVGVRQPEETQYF. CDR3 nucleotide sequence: TGTGCCAGCAGCGTAGGGGTCCGCCAGCCGGAAGAGACCCAGTACTTC. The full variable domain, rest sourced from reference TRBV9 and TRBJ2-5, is DSGVTQTPKHLITATGQRVTLRCSPRSGDLSVYWYQQSLDQGLQFLIQYYNGEERAKGNILERFSAQQFPDLHSELNLSSLELGDSALYFCASSVGVRQPEETQYFGPGTRLLVL.